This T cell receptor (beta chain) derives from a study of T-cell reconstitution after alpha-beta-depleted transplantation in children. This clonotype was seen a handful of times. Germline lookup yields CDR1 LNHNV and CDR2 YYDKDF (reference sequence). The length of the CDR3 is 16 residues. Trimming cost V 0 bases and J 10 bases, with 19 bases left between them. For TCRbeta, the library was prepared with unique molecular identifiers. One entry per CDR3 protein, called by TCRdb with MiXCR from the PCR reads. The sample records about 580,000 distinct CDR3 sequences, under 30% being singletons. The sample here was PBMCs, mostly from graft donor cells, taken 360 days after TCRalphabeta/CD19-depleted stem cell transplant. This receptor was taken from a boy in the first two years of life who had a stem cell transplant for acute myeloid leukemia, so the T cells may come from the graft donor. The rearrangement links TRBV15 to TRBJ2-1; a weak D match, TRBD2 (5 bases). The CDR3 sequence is CATSREETTIPHEQFF. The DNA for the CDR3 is TGTGCCACCAGCAGAGAGGAAACGACTATTCCCCACGAGCAGTTCTTC. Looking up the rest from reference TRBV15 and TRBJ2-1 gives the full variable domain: DAMVIQNPRYQVTQFGKPVTLSCSQTLNHNVMYWYQQKSSQAPKLLFHYYDKDFNNEADTPDNFQSRRPNTSFCFLDIRSPGLGDTAMYLCATSREETTIPHEQFFGPGTRLTVL.